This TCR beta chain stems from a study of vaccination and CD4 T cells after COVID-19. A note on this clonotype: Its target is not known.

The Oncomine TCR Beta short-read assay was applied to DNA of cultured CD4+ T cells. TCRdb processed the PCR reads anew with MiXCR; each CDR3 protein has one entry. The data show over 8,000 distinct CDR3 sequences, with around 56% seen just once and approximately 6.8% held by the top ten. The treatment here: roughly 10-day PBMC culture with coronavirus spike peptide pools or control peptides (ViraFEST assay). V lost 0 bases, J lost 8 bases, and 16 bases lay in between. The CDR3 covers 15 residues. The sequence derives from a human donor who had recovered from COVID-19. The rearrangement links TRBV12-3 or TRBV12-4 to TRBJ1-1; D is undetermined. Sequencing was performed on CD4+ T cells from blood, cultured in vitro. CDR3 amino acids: CASSLAPDLTPEAFF. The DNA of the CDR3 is TGTGCCAGCAGTTTAGCGCCGGACCTAACCCCCGAAGCTTTCTTT.